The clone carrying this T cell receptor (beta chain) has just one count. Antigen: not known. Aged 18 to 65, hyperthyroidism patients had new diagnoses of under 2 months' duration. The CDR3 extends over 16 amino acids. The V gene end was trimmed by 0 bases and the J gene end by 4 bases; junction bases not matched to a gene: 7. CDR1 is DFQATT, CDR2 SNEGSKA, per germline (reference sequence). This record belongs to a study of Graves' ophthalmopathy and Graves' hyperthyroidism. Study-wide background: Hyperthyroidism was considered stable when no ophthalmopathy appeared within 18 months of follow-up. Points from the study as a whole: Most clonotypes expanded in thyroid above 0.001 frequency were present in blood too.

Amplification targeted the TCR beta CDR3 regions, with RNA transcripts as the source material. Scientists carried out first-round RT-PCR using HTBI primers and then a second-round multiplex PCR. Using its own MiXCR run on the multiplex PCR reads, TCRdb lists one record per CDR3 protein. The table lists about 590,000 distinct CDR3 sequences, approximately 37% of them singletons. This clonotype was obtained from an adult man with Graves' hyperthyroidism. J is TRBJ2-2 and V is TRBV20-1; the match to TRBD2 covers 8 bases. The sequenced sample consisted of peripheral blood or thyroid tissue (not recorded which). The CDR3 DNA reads TGCAGTGCTAGAGATCCGTTTACTAGCGGCACCGGGGAGCTGTTTTTT. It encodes CSARDPFTSGTGELFF.